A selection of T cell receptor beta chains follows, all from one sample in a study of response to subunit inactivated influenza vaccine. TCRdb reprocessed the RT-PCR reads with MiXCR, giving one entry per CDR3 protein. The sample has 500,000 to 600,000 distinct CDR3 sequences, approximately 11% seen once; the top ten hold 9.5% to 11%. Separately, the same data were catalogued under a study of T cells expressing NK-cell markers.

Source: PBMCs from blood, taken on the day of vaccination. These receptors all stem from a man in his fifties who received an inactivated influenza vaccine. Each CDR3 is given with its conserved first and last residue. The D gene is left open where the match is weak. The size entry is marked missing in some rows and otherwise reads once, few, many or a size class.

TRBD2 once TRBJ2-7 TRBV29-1 CSVVAAGRGLAGYEQYF TGCAGCGTTGTGGCCGCGGGGAGAGGACTAGCAGGCTACGAGCAGTACTTC
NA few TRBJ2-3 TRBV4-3 CASSQDPPRNSDPTDTQYF TGCGCCAGCAGCCAAGACCCCCCGCGGAACTCCGATCCCACAGATACGCAGTATTTT
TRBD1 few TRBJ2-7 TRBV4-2 CASSSGTGVVEQYF TGTGCCAGCAGCTCCGGGACAGGGGTGGTCGAGCAGTACTTC
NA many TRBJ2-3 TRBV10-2 CASSDFWIQGLKNTQYF TGCGCCAGCAGTGACTTCTGGATCCAGGGGTTGAAGAATACGCAGTATTTT
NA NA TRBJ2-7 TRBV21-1 CASKSTMGGENSYEQYF TGTGCCAGCAAGAGCACTATGGGGGGCGAGAACTCCTACGAGCAGTACTTC
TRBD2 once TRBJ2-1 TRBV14 CASSHQSAGGPYNEQFF TGTGCCAGCAGCCACCAATCAGCGGGAGGGCCCTACAATGAGCAGTTCTTC
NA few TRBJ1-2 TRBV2 CASSPNFYGYTF TGTGCCAGCAGCCCAAACTTCTATGGCTACACCTTC
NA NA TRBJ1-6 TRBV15 CVTSRTGSSPLHF TGTGTCACCAGCAGAACAGGGTCTTCACCCCTCCACTTT
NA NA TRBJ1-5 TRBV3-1 CASSQDQLQPQHF TGTGCCAGCAGCCAAGATCAGCTCCAGCCCCAGCATTTT
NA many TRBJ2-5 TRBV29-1 CSVVGGETQYF TGCAGCGTTGTTGGCGGAGAGACCCAGTACTTC
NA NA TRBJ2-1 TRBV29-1 CSVLYSSYNEQFF TGCAGCGTCCTTTATAGCTCCTACAATGAGCAGTTCTTC
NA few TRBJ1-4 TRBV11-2 CASSLERTANEKLFF TGTGCCAGCAGCTTAGAGCGGACCGCGAATGAAAAACTGTTTTTT
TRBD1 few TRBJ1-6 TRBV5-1 CASSLGLTGYNSPLHF TGCGCCAGCAGCTTGGGCTTGACAGGGTACAATTCACCCCTCCACTTT
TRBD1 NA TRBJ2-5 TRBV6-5 CASSYAGQGAMVTQYF TGTGCCAGCAGTTACGCCGGACAGGGGGCGATGGTGACCCAGTACTTC
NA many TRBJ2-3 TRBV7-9 CASSSQSTDTQYF TGTGCCAGCAGCTCGCAGAGCACAGATACGCAGTATTTT
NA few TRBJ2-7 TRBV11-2 CASSVSFLEQYF TGTGCCAGCAGCGTATCCTTCCTCGAGCAGTACTTC
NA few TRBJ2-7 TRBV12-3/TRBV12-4 CASSPRPRGEQYF TGTGCCAGCAGTCCCCGGCCTAGAGGGGAGCAGTACTTC
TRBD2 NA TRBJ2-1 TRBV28 CASSFASGNNEQFF TGTGCCAGCAGTTTTGCTAGCGGGAACAATGAGCAGTTCTTC
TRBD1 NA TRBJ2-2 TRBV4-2 CASSQGQGAGTGELFF TGTGCCAGCAGCCAAGGACAGGGGGCTGGGACCGGGGAGCTGTTTTTT
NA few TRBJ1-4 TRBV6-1 CASSRTGRQEKLFF TGTGCCAGCAGCCGCACCGGTCGACAGGAAAAACTGTTTTTT
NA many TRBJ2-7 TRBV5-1 CASSLVETGGYEQYF TGCGCCAGCAGCTTGGTAGAGACTGGAGGCTACGAGCAGTACTTC
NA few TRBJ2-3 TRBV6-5 CASSYFGSADTQYF TGTGCCAGCAGTTACTTTGGGAGTGCAGATACGCAGTATTTT
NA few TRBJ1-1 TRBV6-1 CASTEGVGDWGTEAFF TGTGCCAGCACCGAAGGGGTCGGGGACTGGGGCACTGAAGCTTTCTTT
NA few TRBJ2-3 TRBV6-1 CASSDGGQNTQYF TGTGCCAGCAGTGATGGGGGCCAGAATACGCAGTATTTT
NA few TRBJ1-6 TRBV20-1 CSARDSQGIGSPLHF TGCAGTGCTAGAGATTCTCAAGGGATAGGGTCACCCCTCCACTTT
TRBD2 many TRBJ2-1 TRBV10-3 CAISDLREDLGNEQFF TGTGCCATCAGTGATTTGCGGGAGGATTTGGGGAATGAGCAGTTCTTC
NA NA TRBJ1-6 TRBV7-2 CASSLGTNNSPLHF TGTGCCAGCAGCTTAGGGACAAATAATTCACCCCTCCACTTT
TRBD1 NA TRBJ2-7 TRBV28 CASIQGGRTGAYEQYF TGTGCCAGCATTCAAGGGGGAAGGACAGGGGCCTACGAGCAGTACTTC
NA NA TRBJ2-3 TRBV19 CASSIDPAGVGDTQYF TGTGCCAGTAGTATAGATCCTGCAGGGGTTGGAGATACGCAGTATTTT
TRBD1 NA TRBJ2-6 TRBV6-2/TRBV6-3 CASSYSRDRIVSGANVLTF TGTGCCAGCAGTTACTCCCGGGACAGGATAGTCTCTGGGGCCAACGTCCTGACTTTC
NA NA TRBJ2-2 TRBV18 CASSPRRAGAGELFF TGTGCCAGCTCACCACGCAGGGCTGGAGCCGGGGAGCTGTTTTTT
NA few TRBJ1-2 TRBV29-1 CSVVTRDGANYGYTF TGCAGCGTTGTGACACGGGACGGAGCTAACTATGGCTACACCTTC
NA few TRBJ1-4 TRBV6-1 CASSQGTTNEKLFF TGTGCCAGCAGTCAGGGTACAACTAATGAAAAACTGTTTTTT
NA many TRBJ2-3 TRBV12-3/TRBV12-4 CASSLRVTGQDTQYF TGTGCCAGCAGTTTAAGGGTGACAGGCCAGGATACGCAGTATTTT
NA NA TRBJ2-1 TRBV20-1 CSGLIYNEQFF TGCAGTGGGCTGATCTACAATGAGCAGTTCTTC
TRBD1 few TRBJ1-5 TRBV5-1 CASSLDGTANQPQHF TGCGCCAGCAGCTTGGACGGGACAGCTAATCAGCCCCAGCATTTT
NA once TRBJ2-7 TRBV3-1 CASSPGLRYEQYF TGTGCCAGCAGCCCAGGGCTCCGCTACGAGCAGTACTTC
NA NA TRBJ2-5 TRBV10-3 CAISGRGETQYF TGTGCCATCAGTGGACGAGGAGAGACCCAGTACTTC
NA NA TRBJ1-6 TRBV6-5 CASSYGGGSPLHF TGTGCCAGCAGTTACGGGGGAGGCTCACCCCTCCACTTT
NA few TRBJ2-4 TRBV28 CASSTQGLGKNIQYF TGTGCCAGCAGTACCCAGGGGCTAGGCAAAAACATTCAGTACTTC
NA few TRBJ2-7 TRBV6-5 CASSYSNPGDLTYEQYF TGTGCCAGCAGTTACTCGAATCCGGGGGACCTTACCTACGAGCAGTACTTC
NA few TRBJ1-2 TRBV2 CASHWDGYGYTF TGTGCCAGTCACTGGGACGGCTATGGCTACACCTTC
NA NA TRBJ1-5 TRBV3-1 CASSQWGGQPQHF TGTGCCAGCAGCCAATGGGGTGGTCAGCCCCAGCATTTT
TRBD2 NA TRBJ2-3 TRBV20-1 CSSVGIGTSGYTDTQYF TGCAGTTCTGTGGGAATAGGGACTAGCGGATACACAGATACGCAGTATTTT
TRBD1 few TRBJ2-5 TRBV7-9 CASSLDRGGGTQYF TGTGCCAGCAGCTTAGACAGGGGCGGCGGGACCCAGTACTTC
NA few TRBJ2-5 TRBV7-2 CASSRGGLEYF TGTGCCAGCAGCCGTGGCGGACTTGAGTACTTC
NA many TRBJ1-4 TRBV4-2 CASSPQNEKLFF TGTGCCAGCAGCCCCCAGAATGAAAAACTGTTTTTT
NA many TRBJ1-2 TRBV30 CAWRKRSRNYGYTF TGTGCCTGGAGGAAGCGGTCCAGGAACTATGGCTACACCTTC
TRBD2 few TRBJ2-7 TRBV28 CASRRGLARPYEQYF TGTGCCAGCAGGAGGGGACTAGCGCGGCCCTACGAGCAGTACTTC
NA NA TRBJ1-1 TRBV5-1 CASSPAGGWISMNTEAFF TGCGCCAGCAGCCCGGCGGGAGGATGGATTTCTATGAACACTGAAGCTTTCTTT
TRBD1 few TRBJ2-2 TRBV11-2 CASSLGTGWHTGELFF TGTGCCAGCAGCCTCGGGACAGGGTGGCACACCGGGGAGCTGTTTTTT
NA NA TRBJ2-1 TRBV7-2 CASSRDAGSSYNEQFF TGTGCCAGCAGCCGGGACGCGGGGAGCTCCTACAATGAGCAGTTCTTC
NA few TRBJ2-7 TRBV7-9 CASSLLPRAYEQYF TGTGCCAGCAGCTTACTCCCCAGGGCCTACGAGCAGTACTTC